This T cell receptor beta chain stems from a study of OX40 agonist ivuxolimab in advanced cancers. Study-level information: Patients received intravenous ivuxolimab every 2 weeks at 0.01 to 10 mg/kg.

Points from the study as a whole: Low normalized T-cell clonal expansion also characterized some of the nonresponders.

Turning to this clone: No antigen is known for it. One end of the junction varies from germline; a read error may be responsible.

Profiling relied on immunoSEQ multiplex PCR, and the TCRdb table lists in-frame clones only, not all of them. The sample holds tens of thousands of clones, 65% to 80% seen once. This CDR3 is 15 amino acids long. In germline, CDR1 is SNHLY, CDR2 FYNNEI. This chain connects TRBV2 to TRBJ2-7; TRBD1 matches at 10 bases. The sequence was obtained from an adult with an advanced solid tumor such as melanoma, head and neck, liver or kidney cancer. The sample here was CD4+ or CD8+ T cells sorted from blood, taken in a trial of the OX40 agonist ivuxolimab. The CDR3 loop is CASSAGGQGGYAQYF. The CDR3 coding sequence is TGTGCCAGCAGTGCCGGTGGACAGGGGGGGTACGCGCAGTACTTC.